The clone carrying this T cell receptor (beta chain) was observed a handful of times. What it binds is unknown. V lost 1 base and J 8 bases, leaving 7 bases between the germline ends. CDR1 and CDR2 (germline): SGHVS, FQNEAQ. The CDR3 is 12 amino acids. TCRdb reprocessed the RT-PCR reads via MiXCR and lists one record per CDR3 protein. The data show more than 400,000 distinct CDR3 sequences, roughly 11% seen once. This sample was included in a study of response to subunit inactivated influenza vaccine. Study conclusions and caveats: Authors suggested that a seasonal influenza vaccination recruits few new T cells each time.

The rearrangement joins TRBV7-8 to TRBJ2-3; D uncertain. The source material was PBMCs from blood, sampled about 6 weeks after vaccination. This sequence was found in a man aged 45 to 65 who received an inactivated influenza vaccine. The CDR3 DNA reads TGTGCCAGCAGCTTAGTTAGTGGTACGCAGTATTTT. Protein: CASSLVSGTQYF.